This T cell receptor beta chain was found in a study of blood T cell repertoires in COVID-19. The study drew participants aged about 18 to 89 years from 24 US areas. Libraries were prepared by immunoSEQ multiplex PCR; TCRdb keeps only in-frame clonotypes and omits some of them. Here the sample spans around 200,000 clones, less than 85% being singletons. The sequence was obtained from a woman in her twenties or thirties who had recovered from COVID-19. Sequences were obtained from PBMCs or T cells enriched from blood (not recorded which).

The CDR3: CASSSAGTGLYSNQPQHF. The DNA for the CDR3 is TGTGCCAGCAGTTCTGCCGGGACAGGACTCTATAGCAATCAGCCCCAGCATTTT. This chain links TRBV28 with TRBJ1-5; TRBD1 agrees at 8 bases. The J segment lost 0 bases and the V segment lost 4 bases, leaving 11 bases of the junction unmatched. CDR3 length: 18 residues. Germline V gene lookup returns CDR1 MDHEN and CDR2 SYDVKM. The full variable domain, its missing parts supplied by reference TRBV28 and TRBJ1-5, is DVKVTQSSRYLVKRTGEKVFLECVQDMDHENMFWYRQDPGLGLRLIYFSYDVKMKEKGDIPEGYSVSREKKERFSLILESASTNQTSMYLCASSSAGTGLYSNQPQHFGDGTRLSIL.